This T cell receptor beta chain was sequenced in a study of human T cells and chemical hapten exposure. With respect to this clonotype: Its antigen remains unknown.

Germline CDR1 LGHDT, CDR2 YNNKEL (reference sequence). V lost 1 base to trimming and J lost 6 bases; unmatched junction nucleotides: 8. The CDR3 is made up of 15 amino acids. Time point indicated: patch test 1, 2 weeks after DPC sensitization. This sample's treatment: therapeutic diphenylcyclopropenone sensitization with weekly scalp DPC. Total RNA extraction was carried out from unfractionated whole blood. Unique molecular identifiers were affixed to discrete cDNA molecules within the library. TCRdb reprocessed the RACE reads via MiXCR and lists one record per CDR3 protein. The table shows around 120,000 distinct CDR3 sequences, with roughly 15% occurring only once. Findings of the study overall: There were significantly more large CDR3 similarity clusters among expanded TCRs than among controls.

The origin of this receptor is a man younger than 35 with alopecia areata. Some clones in this sample may be carry-over from other donors' samples. This chain joins TRBV3-1 and TRBJ2-7; 8 bases fit TRBD2. The material sequenced was whole blood, taken in connection with sensitization to the hapten diphenylcyclopropenone (DPC). The DNA for the CDR3 is TGTGCCAGCAGCCAAGGAGCAGCGGGGGTGTTCGAGCAGTACGTC. Residues: CASSQGAAGVFEQYV.